Below are 5 T cell receptor beta chains sequenced from a single sample in a study of T cell repertoires in cytomegalovirus infection. TCRdb called the reads again in MiXCR, with one record for every CDR3 protein. The profile shows 300,000 to 450,000 distinct CDR3 sequences, 15% to 20% of them singletons. The material sequenced was PBMCs. The receptor set was obtained from a human donor in good health (CMV status not recorded). Some clones in this sample may be carry-over from other donors' samples.

The chain is built from TRBV24-1 and TRBJ2-7; a weak D match, TRBD1 (6 bases). V was shortened by 5 bases and J by 3 bases, with 13 bases between the two germline ends. Germline-derived CDR1 and CDR2 are KGHDR and SFDVKD. The CDR3 runs to 14 residues. In DNA, the CDR3 is TGTGCCACCAGTGCGACAGGACCCGGCTACGAGCAGTACTTC. Encoded protein: CATSATGPGYEQYF.

The chain is built from TRBV19 and TRBJ1-2, with 7 bases lining up with TRBD1. The V gene's germline CDR1 is LNHDA and CDR2 SQIVND (reference sequence). This CDR3 spans 14 amino acids. V was clipped by 6 bases and J by 2 bases; unmatched bases: 6. The CDR3 loop reads CASRPPQGNYGYTF. In DNA, the CDR3 is TGTGCCAGTAGACCTCCACAGGGGAACTATGGCTACACCTTC. The full variable domain, completed using reference TRBV19 and TRBJ1-2, is DGGITQSPKYLFRKEGQNVTLSCEQNLNHDAMYWYRQDPGQGLRLIYYSQIVNDFQKGDIAEGYSVSREKKESFPLTVTSAQKNPTAFYLCASRPPQGNYGYTFGSGTRLTVV.

The chain uses TRBV12-3 or TRBV12-4 and TRBJ2-5; 10 bases agree with TRBD1. J was trimmed by 3 bases and V by 4 bases; bases with no gene match: 8. This CDR3 has 16 residues. CDR3 sequence reads: CASSSSDRGKKETQYF. DNA of the CDR3: TGTGCCAGCAGTTCCTCGGACAGGGGGAAAAAAGAGACCCAGTACTTC.

The V gene is TRBV2, the J gene TRBJ2-6; 10 positions match TRBD1. CDR3 length: 16 amino acids. Germline V gene data show CDR1 as SNHLY and CDR2 as FYNNEI. Trimming removed 7 bases from V and 2 bases from J; junction bases left unmatched: 5. The chain's CDR3 is CASTGQGGPGANVLTF. CDR3 in DNA: TGTGCCAGCACAGGACAGGGGGGTCCTGGGGCCAACGTCCTGACTTTC.

This clonotype has a handful of counts. The chain carries TRBV5-8 and TRBJ2-3, with 10 bases lining up with TRBD2. The CDR3 runs 16 residues. V lost 4 bases to trimming and J lost 2 bases; unmatched junction nucleotides: 7. Germline CDR1 and CDR2: SGHTS and YDEGEE. CDR3 DNA: TGTGCCAGCAGCCGATGGACTAGCGGATACACAGATACGCAGTATTTT. This translates into CASSRWTSGYTDTQYF.